Listed below are T cell receptor beta chains from one sample, sequenced in a study of cytomegalovirus exposure and HLA in healthy donors. TCRdb's copy holds only in-frame clones and misses some; the assay was immunoSEQ multiplex PCR. The table has under 300,000 clones, around 90% seen once. The source material was PBMCs. The receptors shown here come from a girl aged 2 to 9 in good health and CMV-seronegative. Each CDR3 is given with its conserved first and last residue. D genes are given only for firm matches. Expanded clones get a size class; other rows say once, few or many, or leave the size out.

V gene	J gene	clone size	D gene	CDR3 DNA	CDR3 protein
TRBV30	TRBJ1-2	NA	NA	TGTGCCTGGAAGGCGGCCAACTATGGCTACACCTTC	CAWKAANYGYTF
TRBV15	TRBJ2-3	NA	TRBD1	TGTGCCACCAGCAGAGATAGAGAACCTAACAGGACAGGGATGGGGCCAACGCAGTATTTT	CATSRDREPNRTGMGPTQYF
TRBV9	TRBJ2-3	NA	NA	TGTGCCAGCAGCGTAGGGGTCAGCGGCAAGGATACGCAGTATTTT	CASSVGVSGKDTQYF
TRBV28	TRBJ2-3	NA	NA	TGTGCCAGCACCCACTATCCGGGCCGACAGGCTAGCACAGATACGCAGTATTTT	CASTHYPGRQASTDTQYF
TRBV5-1	TRBJ1-1	NA	TRBD1	TGCGCCAGCAGCTTGGCACTAGGGGGCGTCAGGAACACTGAAGCTTTCTTT	CASSLALGGVRNTEAFF
TRBV7-9	TRBJ1-1	NA	TRBD1	TGTGCCAGCAGTTACGGGACAGGGGTTAGCACTGAAGCTTTCTTT	CASSYGTGVSTEAFF
TRBV7-9	TRBJ2-5	NA	TRBD1	TGTGCCAGCAGCCCCAATAAGCTGGGACAGAAGAAAGAGACCCAGTACTTC	CASSPNKLGQKKETQYF
TRBV2	TRBJ2-7	NA	NA	TGTGCCAGCAGTGCGAAGGGGGAGCAGTACTTC	CASSAKGEQYF
TRBV5-1	TRBJ2-7	NA	NA	TGCGCCAGCAGCGCCCGAGGGGGATACGAGCAGTACTTC	CASSARGGYEQYF
TRBV10-3	TRBJ2-1	NA	TRBD2	TGTGCCATCGGGGGTCGGGCTAGCGGGAAGTACAATGAGCAGTTCTTC	CAIGGRASGKYNEQFF
TRBV10-2	TRBJ2-5	NA	NA	TGCGCCAGCAGTGCGGTCCAAGAGACCCAGTACTTC	CASSAVQETQYF
TRBV6-6	TRBJ2-7	NA	TRBD2	TGTGCCAGCAGTTACTCCGGGACTAGATCCTACGAGCAGTACTTC	CASSYSGTRSYEQYF
TRBV4-1	TRBJ2-3	NA	TRBD2	TGCGCCAGCACCCCGTTAGTGGGGACTAGCGGGAGCAGGGCCACAGATACGCAGTATTTT	CASTPLVGTSGSRATDTQYF
TRBV21-1	TRBJ2-1	NA	NA	TGTGCCAGCAGCATACAACCCCCCTCCCGGCAGTTCTTC	CASSIQPPSRQFF
TRBV19	TRBJ2-2	NA	TRBD2	TGTGCCAGTAGTATAGAACAGGCGGGGGATGCCGGGGAGCTGTTTTTT	CASSIEQAGDAGELFF
TRBV30	TRBJ2-5	NA	TRBD2	TGTGCCTGGAGTGTAGAGCGGAGCGGGGGGGCCCAAGAGGCCCAGTACTTC	CAWSVERSGGAQEAQYF
TRBV18	TRBJ2-6	NA	TRBD1	TGTGCCAGCTCACCGCAACAGGGGGCGCTCGGGGCCAACGTCCTGACTTTC	CASSPQQGALGANVLTF
TRBV5-6	TRBJ2-1	NA	TRBD2	TGTGCCAGCAGCCGGAGGGCTAGCGGGAGCTACAATGAGCAGTTCTTC	CASSRRASGSYNEQFF
TRBV30	TRBJ1-2	NA	TRBD1	TGTGCCTGGAGTGCGGGGGACAGACTTAACTATGGCTACACCTTC	CAWSAGDRLNYGYTF
TRBV28	TRBJ2-7	once	TRBD1	TGTGCCAGCAGTTTAACGGGACAGGAATACGAGCAGTACTTC	CASSLTGQEYEQYF
TRBV9	TRBJ1-2	NA	TRBD1	TGTGCCAGCAGCGTAGGCTACAAGACAGGGAACTATGGCTACACCTTC	CASSVGYKTGNYGYTF
TRBV7-3	TRBJ2-7	NA	TRBD2	TGTGCCAGCAGCTTATATCATGCTAGCGGGGGGTACACCTACGAGCAGTACTTC	CASSLYHASGGYTYEQYF
TRBV18	TRBJ2-1	NA	TRBD2	TGTGCCAGCTCCGGGACTAGCGGTTACAATGAGCAGTTCTTC	CASSGTSGYNEQFF
TRBV25-1	TRBJ2-7	few	NA	TGTGCCAGCAGTGCGCCCGGGACACGCATCTACGAGCAGTACTTC	CASSAPGTRIYEQYF
TRBV6-5	TRBJ1-1	NA	NA	TGTGCCAGCAGTCACGGGCGCGGGATACCCCCTTTCTTT	CASSHGRGIPPFF
TRBV10-3	TRBJ2-5	NA	TRBD1	TGTGCCATCAGCGACAGGGCCCAAGAGACCCAGTACTTC	CAISDRAQETQYF
TRBV6-5	TRBJ2-1	NA	NA	TGTGCCAGCAGGCTGGGGGGTTACAATGAGCAGTTCTTC	CASRLGGYNEQFF
TRBV29-1	TRBJ1-5	NA	NA	TGCAGCGTCCAGGTGGGGGCGGGTCAGCCCCAGCATTTT	CSVQVGAGQPQHF
TRBV11-2	TRBJ2-1	NA	NA	TGTGCCAGCAGCTCGGGACTCACCTACAATGAGCAGTTCTTC	CASSSGLTYNEQFF
TRBV5-4	TRBJ2-7	NA	NA	TGTGCCAGCAGTCCAGGGCATATTTCCTACGAGCAGTACTTC	CASSPGHISYEQYF
TRBV5-4	TRBJ1-4	NA	TRBD1	TGTGCCAGCAGCTTTTCGGGACAGGGAATTAATGAAAAACTGTTTTTT	CASSFSGQGINEKLFF
TRBV29-1	TRBJ1-2	NA	NA	TGCAGCGTTGTAGGACAAAGCTATGGCTACACCTTC	CSVVGQSYGYTF
TRBV18	TRBJ2-1	NA	NA	TGTGCCAGCTCACCACCGGCGGGGAGCTCCTACAATGAGCAGTTCTTC	CASSPPAGSSYNEQFF
TRBV6-1	TRBJ2-2	NA	TRBD2	TGTGCCAGCAGTGACCCGGTAGCGGGGGGGACGAACACCGGGGAGCTGTTTTTT	CASSDPVAGGTNTGELFF
TRBV5-1	TRBJ2-2	NA	NA	TGCGCCAGCAGCCTACTCTCCTTTACCGGGGAGCTGTTTTTT	CASSLLSFTGELFF
TRBV2	TRBJ1-2	NA	NA	TGTGCCAGCAGTTCGGGGGAAGGGGCTTATGGCTACACCTTC	CASSSGEGAYGYTF
TRBV7-9	TRBJ1-1	few	NA	TGTGCCAGCAGCTTTCAGGAGAACACTGAAGCTTTCTTT	CASSFQENTEAFF